A single sample is the source of the 13 T cell receptor beta chains below, sequenced in a study of blood T cell repertoires in COVID-19. TCRdb's table, derived via immunoSEQ multiplex PCR, lists solely in-frame clones and lacks some. The data show about 27,000 clones, roughly nine tenths seen once. Sequences were obtained from peripheral blood. The receptors stem from a human donor with active COVID-19. The donor label of this sample is uncertain.

The rearrangement links TRBV6-5 to TRBJ1-1; D is perhaps TRBD1 (6 bases). CDR3 length: 15 residues. Germline-derived CDR1 and CDR2 are MNHEY and SVGAGI. V lost 0 bases and J 8 bases, leaving 16 bases between the germline ends. CDR3 nucleotide sequence: TGTGCCAGCAGTTACTCGTTTGGGGGCCCGGTGGAAGCTTTCTTT. It codes for CASSYSFGGPVEAFF.

V gene TRBV20-1 combines with J gene TRBJ1-5; no clear D. The germline V gene has CDR1 DFQATT and CDR2 SNEGSKA (reference sequence). The CDR3 covers 15 residues. V was clipped by 3 bases and J by 0 bases, with 12 bases between them. CDR3 sequence reads: CSASLSTYSNQPQHF. CDR3 nucleotide sequence: TGCAGTGCTAGTTTGAGTACTTATAGCAATCAGCCCCAGCATTTT.

The chain has TRBV7-3 and TRBJ1-1, with 12 bases fitting TRBD1. Germline-derived CDR1 and CDR2 are SGHTA and FQGTGA. The CDR3 is 18 residues long. V shed 1 base, J shed 7 bases, and the junction held 13 bases outside the gene matches. In DNA, the CDR3 is TGTGCCAGCAGCTTAATAGGGACAGGGGGCGGCTTCGCGAGTGAAGCTTTCTTT. This codes for CASSLIGTGGGFASEAFF.

The chain couples TRBV4-2 to TRBJ2-2; maybe TRBD2 (6 bases). Trimming stripped 6 bases from V and 3 bases from J, with 11 bases between. CDR1 and CDR2 (germline): LGHNA, YNFKEQ. This CDR3 region has 14 residues. CDR3 nucleotides: TGTGCCAGCAGTCGCGGGGAGGACACCGGGGAGCTGTTTTTT. Translation: CASSRGEDTGELFF.

The genes are TRBV12-2 and TRBJ2-6; the table's TRBD2 call for D was not verified on the DNA. TRBV12-2 is an annotated pseudogene. There are 24 residues in the CDR3. The CDR3 is CASRLIRRGAGVGGGGSGANVLTF. DNA of the CDR3: TGTGCAAGTCGCTTGATCCGCCGGGGGGCAGGGGTAGGAGGTGGAGGTTCTGGGGCCAACGTCCTGACTTTC.

The chain couples TRBV5-1 to TRBJ2-7; unclear D gene. Germline lookup yields CDR1 SGHRS and CDR2 YFSETQ. This CDR3 has 13 amino acids. Trimming took 2 bases from V and 0 from J, leaving 6 bases between them. As DNA, the CDR3 is TGCGCCAGCAGCTTTACAGTCTCCTACGAGCAGTACTTC. It yields the protein CASSFTVSYEQYF.

In its sample, this clone was seen a few times. This rearrangement joins TRBV7-8 to TRBJ1-1; tentative D call: TRBD1 (6 bases). CDR3 length: 13 amino acids. Trimming removed 1 base at V and 3 bases at J, with 6 bases between. Germline CDR1 is SGHVS and CDR2 is FQNEAQ. The CDR3: CASSLDRDTEAFF. The CDR3 nucleotides read TGTGCCAGCAGCTTAGACAGGGACACTGAAGCTTTCTTT.

The gene calls are TRBV19 and TRBJ1-2; D perhaps matches TRBD1 (6 bases). The V gene's germline CDR1 is LNHDA and CDR2 SQIVND (reference sequence). This CDR3 comprises 16 residues. V dropped 7 bases and J dropped 0 bases, with 18 bases sitting between them. The CDR3 protein is CASKPGTQHSNYGYTF. The CDR3 DNA follows: TGTGCCAGTAAGCCGGGGACACAACACTCTAACTATGGCTACACCTTC.

The chain joins TRBV13 to TRBJ1-2; 9 nucleotides line up with TRBD1. The trim removed 5 bases at V and 1 base at J, leaving 8 bases unmatched. The germline gives CDR1 PRHDT, CDR2 FYEKMQ (reference sequence). This CDR3 region has 16 residues. DNA of the CDR3: TGTGCCAGCAGCGTTGACAGGGGGGGTAATAACTATGGCTACACCTTC. Protein sequence: CASSVDRGGNNYGYTF. The full variable domain, rest sourced from reference TRBV13 and TRBJ1-2, is AAGVIQSPRHLIKEKRETATLKCYPIPRHDTVYWYQQGPGQDPQFLISFYEKMQSDKGSIPDRFSAQQFSDYHSELNMSSLELGDSALYFCASSVDRGGNNYGYTFGSGTRLTVV.

The V gene is TRBV6-5, the J gene TRBJ2-7; D uncertain. Trimming shortened V by 5 bases and J by 2 bases, and 4 bases separated the two germline ends. The CDR3 contains 11 residues. Germline V CDR1 and CDR2: MNHEY, SVGAGI. CDR3 protein: CASSPTYEQYF. In nucleotides, the CDR3 is TGTGCCAGCAGTCCAACCTACGAGCAGTACTTC.

This clone was seen a few times. The V call is TRBV19, the J call TRBJ1-4; D not resolved. The germline CDR1 and CDR2 sequences are LNHDA and SQIVND (reference sequence). The CDR3 has 16 amino acids. V lost 5 bases and J 0 bases, leaving 13 bases between the germline ends. The CDR3 DNA reads TGTGCCAGTAGTGCCTATCCGGGAGCAACTAATGAAAAACTGTTTTTT. Protein product: CASSAYPGATNEKLFF.

This clone was seen once. The rearrangement joins TRBV30 to TRBJ1-5; 8 bases align to TRBD1. This CDR3 is 14 amino acids long. The germline gives CDR1 GTSNPN, CDR2 SVGIG (reference sequence). Unmatched junction bases numbered 7, after V lost 0 bases and J lost 9 bases. For the CDR3, the DNA is TGTGCCTGGAGTGTACTTGGGACAGGCTCGCCCCAGCATTTT. Its protein product is CAWSVLGTGSPQHF. The whole variable domain, remainder taken from reference TRBV30 and TRBJ1-5, is SQTIHQWPATLVQPVGSPLSLECTVEGTSNPNLYWYRQAAGRGLQLLFYSVGIGQISSEVPQNLSASRPQDRQFILSSKKLLLSDSGFYLCAWSVLGTGSPQHFGDGTRLSIL.

This chain connects TRBV5-1 to TRBJ1-4; 9 bases are a match to TRBD1. There are 15 residues in the CDR3. Germline values: CDR1 SGHRS, CDR2 YFSETQ. V trimming: 3 bases; J trimming: 1 base; junction bases outside the gene matches: 1. CDR3 coding DNA: TGCGCCAGCAGCTCGGGACAGGGAACTAATGAAAAACTGTTTTTT. The encoded protein is CASSSGQGTNEKLFF.